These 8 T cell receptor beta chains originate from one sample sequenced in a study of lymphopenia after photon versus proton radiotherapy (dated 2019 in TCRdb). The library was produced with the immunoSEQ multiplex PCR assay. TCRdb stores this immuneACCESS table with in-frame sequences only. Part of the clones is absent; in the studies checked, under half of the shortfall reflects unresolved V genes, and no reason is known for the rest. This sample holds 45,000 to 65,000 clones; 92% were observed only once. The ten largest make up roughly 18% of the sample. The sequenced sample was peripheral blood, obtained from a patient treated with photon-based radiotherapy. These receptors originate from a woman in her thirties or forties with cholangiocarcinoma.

CDR3 sequence (DNA): TGTGCCAGCAGTTTAAGAGCGGGAAACCCCTCCTACAATGAGCAGTTCTTC. Translating it yields CASSLRAGNPSYNEQFF. The V and J genes are TRBV28 and TRBJ2-1; 7 nucleotides line up with TRBD2. The CDR3 extends over 17 amino acids. Germline-derived CDR1 and CDR2 are MDHEN and SYDVKM. Trimming took 2 bases from V and 0 from J; bases not matched to a gene: 7.

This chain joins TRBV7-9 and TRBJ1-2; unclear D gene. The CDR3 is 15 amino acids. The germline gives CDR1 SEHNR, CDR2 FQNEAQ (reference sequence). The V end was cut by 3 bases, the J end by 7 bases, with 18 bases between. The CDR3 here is CASSLVSGFQGGYTF. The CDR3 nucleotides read TGTGCCAGCAGCTTGGTTTCCGGTTTCCAAGGTGGCTACACCTTC.

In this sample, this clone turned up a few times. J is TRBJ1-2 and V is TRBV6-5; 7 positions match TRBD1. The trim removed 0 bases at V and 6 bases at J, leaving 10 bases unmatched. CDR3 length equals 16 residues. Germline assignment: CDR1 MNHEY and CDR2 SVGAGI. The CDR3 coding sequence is TGTGCCAGCAGTTACTCGATCCGAGGACAGGAGAATGGCTACACCTTC. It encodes CASSYSIRGQENGYTF.

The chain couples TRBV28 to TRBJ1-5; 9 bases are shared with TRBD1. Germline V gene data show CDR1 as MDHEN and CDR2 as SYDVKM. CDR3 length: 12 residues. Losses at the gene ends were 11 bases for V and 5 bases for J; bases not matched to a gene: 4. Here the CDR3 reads CAGRTGDQPQHF. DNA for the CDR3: TGTGCCGGCCGGACAGGGGATCAGCCCCAGCATTTT. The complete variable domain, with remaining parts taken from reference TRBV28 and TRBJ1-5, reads DVKVTQSSRYLVKRTGEKVFLECVQDMDHENMFWYRQDPGLGLRLIYFSYDVKMKEKGDIPEGYSVSREKKERFSLILESASTNQTSMYLCAGRTGDQPQHFGDGTRLSIL.

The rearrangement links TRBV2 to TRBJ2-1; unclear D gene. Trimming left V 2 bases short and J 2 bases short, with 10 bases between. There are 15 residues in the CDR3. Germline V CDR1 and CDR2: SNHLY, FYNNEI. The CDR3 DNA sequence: TGTGCCAGCAGTGAAAACGCTTTGGCCTACAATGAGCAGTTCTTC. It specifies CASSENALAYNEQFF.

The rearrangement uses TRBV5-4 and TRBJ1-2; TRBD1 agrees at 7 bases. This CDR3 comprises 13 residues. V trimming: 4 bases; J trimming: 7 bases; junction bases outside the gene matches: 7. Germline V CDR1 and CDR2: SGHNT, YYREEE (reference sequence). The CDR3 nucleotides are TGTGCCAGCAGCCTAGGGGGCGCAGGTGGCTACACCTTC. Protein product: CASSLGGAGGYTF. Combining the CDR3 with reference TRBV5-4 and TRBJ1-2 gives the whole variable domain ETGVTQSPTHLIKTRGQQVTLRCSSQSGHNTVSWYQQALGQGPQFIFQYYREEENGRGNFPPRFSGLQFPNYSSELNVNALELDDSALYLCASSLGGAGGYTFGSGTRLTVV.

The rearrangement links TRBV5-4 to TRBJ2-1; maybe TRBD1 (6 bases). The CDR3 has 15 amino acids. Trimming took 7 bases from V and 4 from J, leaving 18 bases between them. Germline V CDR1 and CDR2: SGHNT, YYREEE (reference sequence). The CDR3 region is CASGGAGGLYNEQFF. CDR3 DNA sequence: TGTGCCAGCGGGGGCGCGGGCGGGTTATACAATGAGCAGTTCTTC.

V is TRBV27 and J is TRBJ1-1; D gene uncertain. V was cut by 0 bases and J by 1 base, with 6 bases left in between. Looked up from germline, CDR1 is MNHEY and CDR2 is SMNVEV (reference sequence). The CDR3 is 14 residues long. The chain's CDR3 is CASSLSQTNTEAFF. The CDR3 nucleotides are TGTGCCAGCAGTTTATCCCAGACGAACACTGAAGCTTTCTTT.